What follows is one TCR beta chain and its context. The sample holds one count of this clonotype. Which antigen it targets is not known. The sample holds no much larger clone one base away, and base qualities are not on file. One read alone lends weak support. Peripheral blood CD8+ and CD4+ T cells from healthy donors, Susac syndrome patients and multiple sclerosis patients were profiled by high-throughput TCR beta sequencing. Healthy donors were included as age- and sex-matched controls. CD8+ TEMRA cells were enriched by FACS, while bulk CD8+ and CD4+ T cells were purified by magnetic negative isolation. Blood was drawn into EDTA tubes, processed within 24 hours, and PBMCs were isolated by density gradient centrifugation. PBMCs destined for TCR sequencing were cryopreserved in liquid nitrogen and later thawed in a 37 °C water bath. The sorted or isolated CD4+, CD8+ and CD8+ TEMRA cells had a purity of 90% or higher.

The data were obtained in a study of CD8 T cells in Susac syndrome (dated by TCRdb to between 2018 and 2021). Study-wide context: Whether CD8+ T cell activation and differentiation in Susac syndrome was antigen driven was tested using repertoire sequencing. The study at large found these results: The TCR sequencing and HLA analysis was acknowledged to have included a relatively small number of individuals.

RNA was extracted using the RNeasy kit, and roughly 0.5 to 1 microgram was reverse transcribed with random hexamers. TCR beta CDR3 regions were amplified with the immunoSEQ multiplex PCR assay covering 54 Vbeta and 13 Jbeta segments. To correct PCR amplification bias, a synthetic template baseline was used for both primer optimization and computational correction. The original methods were these. Only productive sequences were kept, with reads annotated to V, D and J genes according to IMGT and analyzed in immunoSEQ Analyzer. To calculate clonality, Shannon entropy was normalized by log2 of the number of productive unique sequences and then subtracted from one. For each patient and control, public and private clones were evaluated within the 100 most prevalent clones. Clones were defined as Susac-specific when absent from the healthy and MS cohorts, from over 950 published viral clones and from other ImmuneACCESS disease sequences. In TCRdb, the public reads were trimmed at Q25 with fastp and aligned with MiXCR, with productive beta chains retained. Each CDR3 protein appears once, grouped with its most common genes and DNA. TCRdb assigned the V and J calls; the authors' analysis was not used. The sample contains approximately 100,000 distinct CDR3 sequences, 96% of them found a single time. Of the sample, 0.096% is held by the ten largest clones.

Material: CD4+ T cells from PBMCs. This TCR was recovered from a human donor in good health.

The DNA sequence is TGTGCCACCAGCATTGCGGGAGTGTTCCTCGAGCAGTACTTC. It encodes CATSIAGVFLEQYF. The sequence links TRBV15 to TRBJ2-7; 7 bases in the middle match TRBD2. V trim: 4 bases; J trim: 6 bases; unmatched bases: 9. The CDR3 spans 14 residues, from the cysteine through the phenylalanine. The sequence is cut down to CDR3 DNA, 42 bases in frame from base 1. Looking up the germline V gene (reference sequence) yields CDR1 LNHNV and CDR2 YYDKDF.